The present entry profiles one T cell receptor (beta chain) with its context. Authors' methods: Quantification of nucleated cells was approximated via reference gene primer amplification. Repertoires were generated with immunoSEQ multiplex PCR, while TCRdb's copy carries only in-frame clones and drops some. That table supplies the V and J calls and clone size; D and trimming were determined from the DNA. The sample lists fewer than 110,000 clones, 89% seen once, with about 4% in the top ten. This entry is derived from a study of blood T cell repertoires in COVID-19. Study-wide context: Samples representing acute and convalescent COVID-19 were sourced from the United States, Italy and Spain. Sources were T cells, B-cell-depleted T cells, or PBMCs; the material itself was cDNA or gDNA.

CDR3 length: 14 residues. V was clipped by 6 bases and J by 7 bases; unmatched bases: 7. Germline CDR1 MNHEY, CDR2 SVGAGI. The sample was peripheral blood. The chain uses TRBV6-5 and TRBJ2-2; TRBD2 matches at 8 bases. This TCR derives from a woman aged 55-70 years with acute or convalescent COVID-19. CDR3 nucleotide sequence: TGTGCCAGCAGAACGACTAGCGTGAACGGGGAGCTGTTTTTT. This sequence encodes CASRTTSVNGELFF.